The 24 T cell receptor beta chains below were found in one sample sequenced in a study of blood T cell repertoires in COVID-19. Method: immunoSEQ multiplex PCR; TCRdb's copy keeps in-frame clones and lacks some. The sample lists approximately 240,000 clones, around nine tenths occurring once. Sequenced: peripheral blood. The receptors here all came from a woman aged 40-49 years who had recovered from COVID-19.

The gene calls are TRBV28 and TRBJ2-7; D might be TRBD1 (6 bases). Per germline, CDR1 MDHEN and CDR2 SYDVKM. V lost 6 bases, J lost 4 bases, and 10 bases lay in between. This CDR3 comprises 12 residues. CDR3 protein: CASRIQGYEQYF. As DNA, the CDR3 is TGTGCCAGCAGAATACAGGGTTACGAGCAGTACTTC.

The CDR3 region is CATSRGEEVEKLFF. The DNA for the CDR3 is TGTGCCACCAGCAGAGGGGAGGAGGTTGAAAAACTGTTTTTT. The chain is built from TRBV15 and TRBJ1-4; D is unresolved. Trimming pared 1 base from V and 7 bases from J, leaving 10 bases between. Per germline, CDR1 LNHNV and CDR2 YYDKDF (reference sequence). The CDR3 contains 14 residues.

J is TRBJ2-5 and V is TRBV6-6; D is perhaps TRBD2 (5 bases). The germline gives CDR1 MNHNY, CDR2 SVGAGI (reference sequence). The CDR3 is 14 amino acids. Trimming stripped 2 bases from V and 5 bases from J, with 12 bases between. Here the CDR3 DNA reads TGTGCCAGCAGTTACCGGGAAGCTAGCGAGACCCAGTACTTC. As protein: CASSYREASETQYF.

For the CDR3, the DNA is TGCGCCAGCAGACAAGGGTGGGGCACTTCCCAGCATTTT. Translating it yields CASRQGWGTSQHF. The V call is TRBV23-1, the J call TRBJ1-5, with D possibly being TRBD1 (5 bases). TRBV23-1 is an ORF, and what it does is uncertain. With 6 bases removed from V and 11 bases from J, the gap between germline ends came to 17 bases. This CDR3 spans 13 amino acids.

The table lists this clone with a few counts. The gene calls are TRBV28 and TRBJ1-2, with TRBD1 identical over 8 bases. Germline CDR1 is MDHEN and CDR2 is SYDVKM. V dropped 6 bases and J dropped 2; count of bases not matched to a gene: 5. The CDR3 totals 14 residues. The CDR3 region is CASSQPGGNYGYTF. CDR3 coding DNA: TGTGCCAGCAGCCAGCCAGGGGGCAACTATGGCTACACCTTC.

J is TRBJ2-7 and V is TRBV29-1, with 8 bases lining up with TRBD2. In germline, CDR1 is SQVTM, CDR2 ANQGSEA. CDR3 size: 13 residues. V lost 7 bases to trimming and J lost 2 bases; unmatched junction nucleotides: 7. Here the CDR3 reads CSAQAGAPYEQYF. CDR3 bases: TGCAGCGCTCAAGCGGGGGCCCCCTACGAGCAGTACTTC.

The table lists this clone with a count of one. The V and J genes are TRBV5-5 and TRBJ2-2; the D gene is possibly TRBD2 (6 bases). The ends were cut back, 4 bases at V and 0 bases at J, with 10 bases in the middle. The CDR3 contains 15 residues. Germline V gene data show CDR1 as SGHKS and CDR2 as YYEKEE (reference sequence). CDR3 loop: CASSPGTSNTGELFF. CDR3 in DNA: TGTGCCAGCAGCCCCGGGACTTCGAACACCGGGGAGCTGTTTTTT.

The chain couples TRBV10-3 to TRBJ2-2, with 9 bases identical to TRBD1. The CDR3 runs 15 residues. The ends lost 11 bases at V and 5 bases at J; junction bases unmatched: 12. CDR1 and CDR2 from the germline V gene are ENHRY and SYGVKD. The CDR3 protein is CAAHTGGIFTGELFF. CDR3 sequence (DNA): TGTGCCGCCCATACAGGGGGCATCTTTACCGGGGAGCTGTTTTTT.

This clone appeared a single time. CDR3 in amino acids: CASSNPLGATQYF. Here the CDR3 DNA reads TGTGCCAGCAGTAACCCACTGGGGGCGACCCAGTACTTC. This sequence joins TRBV6-2 or TRBV6-3 and TRBJ2-5; tentatively, D is TRBD1 (6 bases). The CDR3 is 13 residues long. The V end was cut by 5 bases, the J end by 7 bases, with 14 bases between. CDR1 MNHEY and CDR2 SVGEGT come from the germline V gene.

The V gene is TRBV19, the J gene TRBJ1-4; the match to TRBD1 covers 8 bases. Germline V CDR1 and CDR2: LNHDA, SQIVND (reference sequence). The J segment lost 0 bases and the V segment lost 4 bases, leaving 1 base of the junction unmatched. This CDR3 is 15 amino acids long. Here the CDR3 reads CASSTTGATNEKLFF. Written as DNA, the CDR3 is TGTGCCAGTAGTACGACAGGGGCAACTAATGAAAAACTGTTTTTT.

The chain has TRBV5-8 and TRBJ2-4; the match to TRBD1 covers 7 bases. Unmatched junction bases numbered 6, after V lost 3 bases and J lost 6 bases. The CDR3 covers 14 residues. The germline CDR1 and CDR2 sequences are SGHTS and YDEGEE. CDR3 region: CASSSTGTVNIQYF. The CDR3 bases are TGTGCCAGCAGCTCGACAGGGACGGTAAACATTCAGTACTTC. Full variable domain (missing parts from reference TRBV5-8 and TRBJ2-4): EAGVTQSPTHLIKTRGQQATLRCSPISGHTSVYWYQQALGLGLQFLLWYDEGEERNRGNFPPRFSGRQFPNYSSELNVNALELEDSALYLCASSSTGTVNIQYFGAGTRLSVL.

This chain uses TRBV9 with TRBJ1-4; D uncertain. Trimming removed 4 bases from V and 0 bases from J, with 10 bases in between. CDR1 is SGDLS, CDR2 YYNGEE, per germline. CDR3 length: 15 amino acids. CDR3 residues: CASSPIPATNEKLFF. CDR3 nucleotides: TGTGCCAGCAGCCCTATCCCTGCAACTAATGAAAAACTGTTTTTT. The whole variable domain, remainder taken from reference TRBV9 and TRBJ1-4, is DSGVTQTPKHLITATGQRVTLRCSPRSGDLSVYWYQQSLDQGLQFLIQYYNGEERAKGNILERFSAQQFPDLHSELNLSSLELGDSALYFCASSPIPATNEKLFFGSGTQLSVL.

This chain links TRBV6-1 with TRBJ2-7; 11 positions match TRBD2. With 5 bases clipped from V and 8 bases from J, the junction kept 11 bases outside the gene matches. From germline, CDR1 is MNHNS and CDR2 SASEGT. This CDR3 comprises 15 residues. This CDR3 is CASSSPLAGVAKQYF. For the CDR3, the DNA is TGTGCCAGCAGTTCACCACTAGCGGGAGTCGCAAAGCAGTACTTC.

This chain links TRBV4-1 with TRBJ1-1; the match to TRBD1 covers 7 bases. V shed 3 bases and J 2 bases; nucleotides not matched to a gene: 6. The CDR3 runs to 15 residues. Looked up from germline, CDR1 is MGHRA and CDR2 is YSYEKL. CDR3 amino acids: CASSQRGLVNTEAFF. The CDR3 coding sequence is TGCGCCAGCAGCCAGAGGGGGCTTGTTAACACTGAAGCTTTCTTT.

The CDR3 spells CASSYGLAGRSYNEQFF. CDR3 bases: TGTGCCAGCAGCTATGGACTAGCGGGGCGCTCCTACAATGAGCAGTTCTTC. The genes are TRBV7-9 and TRBJ2-1, with 12 positions matching TRBD2. CDR1 is SEHNR, CDR2 FQNEAQ, per germline (reference sequence). J lost 0 bases, V lost 4 bases, and 4 bases had no gene match. This CDR3 comprises 17 residues.

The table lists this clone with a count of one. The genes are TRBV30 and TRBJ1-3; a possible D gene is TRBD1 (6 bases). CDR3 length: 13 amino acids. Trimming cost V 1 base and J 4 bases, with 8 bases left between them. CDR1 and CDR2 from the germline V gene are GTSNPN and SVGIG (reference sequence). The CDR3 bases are TGTGCCTGGAGTGAAAGGGGGGGAAACACCATATATTTT. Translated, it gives CAWSERGGNTIYF.

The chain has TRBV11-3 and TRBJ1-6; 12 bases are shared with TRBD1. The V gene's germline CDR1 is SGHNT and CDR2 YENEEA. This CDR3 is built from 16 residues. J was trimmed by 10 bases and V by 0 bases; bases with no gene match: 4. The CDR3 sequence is CASSLDGGQGASPLHF. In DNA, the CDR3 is TGTGCCAGCAGCTTAGATGGGGGACAGGGGGCCTCACCCCTCCACTTT.

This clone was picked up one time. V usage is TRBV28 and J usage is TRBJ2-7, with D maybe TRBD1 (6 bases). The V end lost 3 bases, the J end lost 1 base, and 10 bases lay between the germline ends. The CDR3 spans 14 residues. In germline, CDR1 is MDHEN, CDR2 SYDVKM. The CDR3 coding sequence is TGTGCCAGCAGTTTCGACAGGATTTCCTACGAGCAGTACTTC. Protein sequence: CASSFDRISYEQYF.

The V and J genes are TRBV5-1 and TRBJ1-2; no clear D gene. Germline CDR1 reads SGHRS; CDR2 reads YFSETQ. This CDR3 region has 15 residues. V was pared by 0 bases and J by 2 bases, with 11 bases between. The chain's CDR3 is CASSLAEGFNYGYTF. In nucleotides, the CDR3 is TGCGCCAGCAGCTTGGCCGAGGGCTTCAACTATGGCTACACCTTC.

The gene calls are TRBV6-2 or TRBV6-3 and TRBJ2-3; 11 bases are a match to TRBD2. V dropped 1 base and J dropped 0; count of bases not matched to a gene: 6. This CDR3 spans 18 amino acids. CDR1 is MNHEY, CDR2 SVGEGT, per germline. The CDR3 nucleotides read TGTGCCAGCAGTTACTATCTAGCGGGGGGACAAAGCACAGATACGCAGTATTTT. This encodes CASSYYLAGGQSTDTQYF.

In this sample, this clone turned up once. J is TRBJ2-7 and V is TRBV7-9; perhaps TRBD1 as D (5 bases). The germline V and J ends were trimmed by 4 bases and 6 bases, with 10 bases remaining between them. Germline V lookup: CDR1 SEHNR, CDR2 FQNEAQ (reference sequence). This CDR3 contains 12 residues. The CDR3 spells CASSSTVAEQYF. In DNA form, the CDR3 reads TGTGCCAGCAGCTCGACAGTCGCCGAGCAGTACTTC. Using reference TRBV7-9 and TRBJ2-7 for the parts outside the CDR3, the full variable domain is DTGVSQNPRHKITKRGQNVTFRCDPISEHNRLYWYRQTLGQGPEFLTYFQNEAQLEKSRLLSDRFSAERPKGSFSTLEIQRTEQGDSAMYLCASSSTVAEQYFGPGTRLTVT.

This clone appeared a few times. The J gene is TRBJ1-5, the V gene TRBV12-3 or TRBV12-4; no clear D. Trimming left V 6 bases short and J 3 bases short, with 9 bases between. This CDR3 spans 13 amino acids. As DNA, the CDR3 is TGTGCCAGCAGCGTGTCGGTCAATCAGCCCCAGCATTTT. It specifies CASSVSVNQPQHF.

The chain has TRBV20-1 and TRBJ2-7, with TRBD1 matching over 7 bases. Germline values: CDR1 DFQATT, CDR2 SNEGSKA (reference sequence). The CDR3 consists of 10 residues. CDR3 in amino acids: CSTGDYEQYF. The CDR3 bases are TGCAGCACAGGGGATTACGAGCAGTACTTC.

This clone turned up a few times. The CDR3 region is CATETYSSSYEQYF. The CDR3 nucleotides read TGTGCCACCGAGACATACTCATCGTCCTACGAGCAGTACTTC. The chain links TRBV28 to TRBJ2-7; no clear D gene. CDR1 is MDHEN, CDR2 SYDVKM, per germline. Trimming cost V 10 bases and J 1 base, with 17 bases left between them. The length of the CDR3 is 14 residues.